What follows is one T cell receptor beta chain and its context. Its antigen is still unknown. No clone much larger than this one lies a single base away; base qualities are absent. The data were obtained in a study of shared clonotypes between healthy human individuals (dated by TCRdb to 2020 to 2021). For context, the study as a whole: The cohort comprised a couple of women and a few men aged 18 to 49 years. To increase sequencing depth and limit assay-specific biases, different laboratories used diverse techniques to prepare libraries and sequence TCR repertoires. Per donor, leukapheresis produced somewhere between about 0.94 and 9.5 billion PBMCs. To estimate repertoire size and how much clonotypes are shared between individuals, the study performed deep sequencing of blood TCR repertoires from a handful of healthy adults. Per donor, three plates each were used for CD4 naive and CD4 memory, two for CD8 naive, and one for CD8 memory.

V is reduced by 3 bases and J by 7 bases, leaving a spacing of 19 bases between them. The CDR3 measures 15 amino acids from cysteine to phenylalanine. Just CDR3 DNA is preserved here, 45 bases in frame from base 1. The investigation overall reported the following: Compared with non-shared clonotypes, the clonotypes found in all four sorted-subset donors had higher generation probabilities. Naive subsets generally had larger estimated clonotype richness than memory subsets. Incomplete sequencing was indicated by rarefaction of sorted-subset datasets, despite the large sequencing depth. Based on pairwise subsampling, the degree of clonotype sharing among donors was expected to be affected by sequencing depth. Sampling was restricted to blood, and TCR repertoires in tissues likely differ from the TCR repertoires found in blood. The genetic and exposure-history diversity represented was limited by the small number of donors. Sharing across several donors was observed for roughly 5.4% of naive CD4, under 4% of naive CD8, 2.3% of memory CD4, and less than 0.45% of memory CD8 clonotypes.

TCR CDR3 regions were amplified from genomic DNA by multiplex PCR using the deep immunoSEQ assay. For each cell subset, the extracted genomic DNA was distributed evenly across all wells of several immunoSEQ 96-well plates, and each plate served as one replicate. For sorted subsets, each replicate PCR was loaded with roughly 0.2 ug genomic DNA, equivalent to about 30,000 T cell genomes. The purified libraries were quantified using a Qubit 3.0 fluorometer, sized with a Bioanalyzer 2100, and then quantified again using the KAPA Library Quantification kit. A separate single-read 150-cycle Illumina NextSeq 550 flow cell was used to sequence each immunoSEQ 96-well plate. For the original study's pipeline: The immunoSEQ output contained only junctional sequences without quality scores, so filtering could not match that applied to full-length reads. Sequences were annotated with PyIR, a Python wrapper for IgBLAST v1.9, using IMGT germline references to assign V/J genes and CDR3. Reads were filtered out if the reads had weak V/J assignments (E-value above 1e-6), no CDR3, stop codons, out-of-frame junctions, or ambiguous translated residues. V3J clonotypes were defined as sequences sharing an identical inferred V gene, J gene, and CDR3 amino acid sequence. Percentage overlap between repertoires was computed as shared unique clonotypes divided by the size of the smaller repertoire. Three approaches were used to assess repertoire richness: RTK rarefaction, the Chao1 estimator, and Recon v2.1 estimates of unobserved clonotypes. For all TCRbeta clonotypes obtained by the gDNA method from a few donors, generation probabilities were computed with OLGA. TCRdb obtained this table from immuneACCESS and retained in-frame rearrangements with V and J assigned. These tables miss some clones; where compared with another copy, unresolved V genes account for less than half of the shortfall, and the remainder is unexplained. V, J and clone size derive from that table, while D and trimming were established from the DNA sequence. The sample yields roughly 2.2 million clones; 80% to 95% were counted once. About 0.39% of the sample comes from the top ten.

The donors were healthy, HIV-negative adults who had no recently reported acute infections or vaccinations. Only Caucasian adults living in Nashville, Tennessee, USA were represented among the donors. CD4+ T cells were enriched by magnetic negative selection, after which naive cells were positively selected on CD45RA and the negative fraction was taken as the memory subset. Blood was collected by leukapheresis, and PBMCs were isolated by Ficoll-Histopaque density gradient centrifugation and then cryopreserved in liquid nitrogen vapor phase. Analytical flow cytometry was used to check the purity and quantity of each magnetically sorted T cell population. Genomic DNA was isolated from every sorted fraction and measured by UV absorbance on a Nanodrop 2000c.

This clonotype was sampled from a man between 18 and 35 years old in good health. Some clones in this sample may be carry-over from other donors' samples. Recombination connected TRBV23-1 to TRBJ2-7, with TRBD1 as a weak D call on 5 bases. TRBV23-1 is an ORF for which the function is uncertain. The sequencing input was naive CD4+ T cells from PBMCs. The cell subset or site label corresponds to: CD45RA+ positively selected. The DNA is TGCGCCAGCAGTCAGCCCCACAGGCTGATAGGGGAGCAGTACTTC. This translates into CASSQPHRLIGEQYF.